This entry lists 20 T cell receptor beta chains sequenced from one sample in a study of T cell responses to AZD1222 COVID-19 vaccine. Assay used: immunoSEQ multiplex PCR; TCRdb lists only in-frame clones, some missing. The sample records around 100,000 clones, just under 90% being singletons. This sample comprised peripheral blood, obtained on day 0 of AZD1222 vaccination. Source of these receptors: an adult in good health.

V usage is TRBV4-1 and J usage is TRBJ2-3; TRBD2 matches at 12 bases. Per germline, CDR1 MGHRA and CDR2 YSYEKL. The V gene end was trimmed by 0 bases and the J gene end by 1 base; junction bases not matched to a gene: 5. The CDR3 contains 18 residues. CDR3 loop: CASSQEGRLAGGTDTQYF. CDR3 DNA: TGCGCCAGCAGCCAAGAGGGTCGACTAGCGGGGGGCACAGATACGCAGTATTTT.

As to this clone: A read error may account for a junction end that differs from germline. The gene calls are TRBV2 and TRBJ1-2; D might be TRBD1 (6 bases). The CDR3 length is 12 residues. The germline V gene has CDR1 SNHLY and CDR2 FYNNEI. The CDR3, as DNA: TGTGCCAGCCGTGAACAGGGTGGAGGCTACACCTTC. Translated: CASREQGGGYTF.

The chain combines TRBV6-2 or TRBV6-3 with TRBJ1-1; a possible D gene is TRBD1 (5 bases). CDR3 size: 14 residues. From germline, CDR1 is MNHEY and CDR2 SVGEGT. V was pared by 4 bases and J by 3 bases, with 12 bases between. The CDR3 spells CASSSGQDYTEAFF. As DNA, the CDR3 is TGTGCCAGCAGTTCCGGACAAGACTACACTGAAGCTTTCTTT.

The V and J genes are TRBV19 and TRBJ1-2; no clear D. V gave up 4 bases and J gave up 5 bases, with 11 bases separating them. The length of the CDR3 is 13 residues. The germline V gene encodes CDR1 LNHDA and CDR2 SQIVND (reference sequence). CDR3 DNA: TGTGCCAGTAGTACCCAAATAGCGTATGGCTACACCTTC. Its translation is CASSTQIAYGYTF.

This CDR3 is CASSPIRALTTHEQYF. The DNA of the CDR3 is TGTGCCAGCTCTCCTATTAGGGCCCTCACCACCCACGAGCAGTACTTC. The V and J genes are TRBV18 and TRBJ2-7; D gene ambiguous. V was clipped by 6 bases and J by 5 bases, with 23 bases between them. CDR1 is KGHSH and CDR2 is LQKENI in the germline V gene. The CDR3 runs to 16 residues. Full variable domain (missing parts from reference TRBV18 and TRBJ2-7): NAGVMQNPRHLVRRRGQEARLRCSPMKGHSHVYWYRQLPEEGLKFMVYLQKENIIDESGMPKERFSAEFPKEGPSILRIQQVVRGDSAAYFCASSPIRALTTHEQYFGPGTRLTVT.

This chain connects TRBV25-1 to TRBJ1-1, with D unresolved. Germline CDR1 and CDR2: MGHDK and SYGVNS. The V gene lost 7 bases and the J gene lost 1 base, with 10 bases spanning the gap. This CDR3 has 13 residues. The DNA for the CDR3 is TGTGCCAGCATTGCCCACCCGAACACTGAAGCTTTCTTT. The encoded protein is CASIAHPNTEAFF.

The gene calls are TRBV19 and TRBJ1-2; 9 bases match TRBD1. CDR1 is LNHDA and CDR2 is SQIVND in the germline V gene (reference sequence). The CDR3 runs 17 residues. With 3 bases clipped from V and 0 bases from J, the junction kept 8 bases outside the gene matches. The CDR3 loop reads CASSMSPGTGTNYGYTF. As DNA, the CDR3 is TGTGCCAGTAGTATGTCCCCCGGGACAGGGACTAACTATGGCTACACCTTC.

This clone was detected a few times. The CDR3 loop reads CASSKIPGGELFF. The CDR3 DNA is TGTGCCAGCAGCAAAATCCCGGGGGGGGAGCTGTTTTTT. The gene calls are TRBV7-2 and TRBJ2-2; D perhaps matches TRBD2 (5 bases). The CDR3 is 13 amino acids. Germline V gene data show CDR1 as SGHTA and CDR2 as FQGNSA. V was pared by 5 bases and J by 8 bases, with 12 bases between.

This chain links TRBV5-1 with TRBJ2-7, with a possible D match to TRBD2 (5 bases). The CDR3 contains 13 residues. The ends were cut back, 0 bases at V and 6 bases at J, with 10 bases in the middle. Germline V lookup: CDR1 SGHRS, CDR2 YFSETQ. DNA of the CDR3: TGCGCCAGCAGCTTGGAGAGGGTGGGCGAGCAGTACTTC. This codes for CASSLERVGEQYF.

The chain has TRBV4-3 and TRBJ1-5, with D possibly being TRBD1 (6 bases). This CDR3 is 15 amino acids long. V lost 1 base and J 0 bases, leaving 7 bases between the germline ends. Germline CDR1 and CDR2: LGHNA and YSLEER. CDR3 sequence: CASSQARGSNQPQHF. The DNA of the CDR3 is TGCGCCAGCAGCCAAGCCAGGGGTAGCAATCAGCCCCAGCATTTT.

V is TRBV4-1 and J is TRBJ1-2; no firm D call. Between the trimmed V and J ends, which lost 1 base and 2 bases, there was a span of 14 bases. The CDR3 runs to 16 residues. Germline CDR1 and CDR2: MGHRA and YSYEKL. The CDR3 coding sequence is TGCGCCAGCAGCCAAGTCATGGGGAGGGAAAACTATGGCTACACCTTC. Protein: CASSQVMGRENYGYTF.

This clone appeared once. This CDR3 is CASSYPPGTRLASNQPQHF. The CDR3 DNA sequence: TGTGCCAGCAGTTACCCGCCCGGGACAAGGCTAGCGAGCAATCAGCCCCAGCATTTT. The chain recombines TRBV6-2 or TRBV6-3 with TRBJ1-5; the D gene is possibly TRBD1 (6 bases). Between the trimmed V and J ends, which lost 2 bases and 1 base, there was a span of 21 bases. This CDR3 contains 19 residues. Germline values: CDR1 MNHEY, CDR2 SVGEGT.

The chain has TRBV4-1 and TRBJ1-4, with D perhaps TRBD1 (5 bases). Trimming stripped 1 base from V and 0 bases from J, with 24 bases between. Germline V gene data show CDR1 as MGHRA and CDR2 as YSYEKL. The CDR3 is 21 residues long. This CDR3 reads CASSQVAQVLRQNTTNEKLFF. CDR3 nucleotides: TGCGCCAGCAGCCAAGTAGCCCAGGTACTGAGACAGAACACAACTAATGAAAAACTGTTTTTT.

The chain employs TRBV2 and TRBJ1-1; 8 bases line up with TRBD1. This CDR3 spans 14 amino acids. The V segment lost 6 bases and the J segment 3 bases; nucleotides outside the gene matches: 6. Per germline, CDR1 SNHLY and CDR2 FYNNEI. CDR3 region: CASRGQGLDTEAFF. The CDR3 coding sequence is TGTGCCAGCAGAGGACAGGGTCTCGACACTGAAGCTTTCTTT.

The J gene is TRBJ1-1, the V gene TRBV29-1, with 9 bases that match TRBD1. Per the germline V gene, CDR1 is SQVTM and CDR2 is ANQGSEA. The CDR3 is 15 residues long. V shed 3 bases, J shed 0 bases, and the junction held 5 bases outside the gene matches. The CDR3 is CSVDGTGFMNTEAFF. In DNA, the CDR3 is TGCAGCGTTGACGGGACAGGGTTTATGAACACTGAAGCTTTCTTT.

This sequence joins TRBV19 and TRBJ2-7; possibly TRBD2 for D (5 bases). Trimming pared 3 bases from V and 6 bases from J, leaving 15 bases between. The CDR3 has 14 amino acids. Per germline, CDR1 LNHDA and CDR2 SQIVND (reference sequence). CDR3 protein: CASSIATAVGEQYF. CDR3 bases: TGTGCCAGTAGTATCGCAACAGCGGTCGGCGAGCAGTACTTC. Complete variable domain (other parts from reference TRBV19 and TRBJ2-7): DGGITQSPKYLFRKEGQNVTLSCEQNLNHDAMYWYRQDPGQGLRLIYYSQIVNDFQKGDIAEGYSVSREKKESFPLTVTSAQKNPTAFYLCASSIATAVGEQYFGPGTRLTVT.

The chain joins TRBV19 to TRBJ1-3; D gene ambiguous. V lost 6 bases and J lost 3, with 12 bases in between. There are 14 residues in the CDR3. Germline values: CDR1 LNHDA, CDR2 SQIVND (reference sequence). Here the CDR3 DNA reads TGTGCCAGTAGCGGACTCCTTATTGGAAACACCATATATTTT. The encoded protein is CASSGLLIGNTIYF.

This clone was detected once. The chain is built from TRBV19 and TRBJ1-2; unclear D gene. CDR3 size: 12 residues. Germline CDR1 reads LNHDA; CDR2 reads SQIVND (reference sequence). V lost 11 bases and J lost 2, with 12 bases in between. CDR3 protein: CASKTQNYGYTF. DNA of the CDR3: TGTGCCTCAAAAACCCAGAACTATGGCTACACCTTC. Looking up the rest from reference TRBV19 and TRBJ1-2 gives the full variable domain: DGGITQSPKYLFRKEGQNVTLSCEQNLNHDAMYWYRQDPGQGLRLIYYSQIVNDFQKGDIAEGYSVSREKKESFPLTVTSAQKNPTAFYLCASKTQNYGYTFGSGTRLTVV.

This chain uses TRBV7-9 with TRBJ2-1, with D unclear. Germline V gene sequence: CDR1 SEHNR, CDR2 FQNEAQ (reference sequence). The CDR3 has 15 amino acids. V dropped 3 bases and J dropped 4 bases, with 13 bases sitting between them. CDR3 bases: TGTGCCAGCAGCTTGTACCCCGGCCTTTACAATGAGCAGTTCTTC. It is translated as CASSLYPGLYNEQFF. The full variable domain, in which reference TRBV7-9 and TRBJ2-1 provide the parts outside the CDR3, is DTGVSQNPRHKITKRGQNVTFRCDPISEHNRLYWYRQTLGQGPEFLTYFQNEAQLEKSRLLSDRFSAERPKGSFSTLEIQRTEQGDSAMYLCASSLYPGLYNEQFFGPGTRLTVL.

This chain uses TRBV10-3 with TRBJ1-5; perhaps TRBD1 as D (5 bases). The CDR3 loop spans 14 amino acids. Germline V gene lookup returns CDR1 ENHRY and CDR2 SYGVKD. The V end was cut by 2 bases, the J end by 4 bases, with 9 bases between. This CDR3 reads CAISETTENQPQHF. The CDR3 nucleotides are TGTGCCATCAGTGAGACGACAGAGAATCAGCCCCAGCATTTT.